A selection of T cell receptor beta chains follows, all from one sample in a study of OX40 agonist ivuxolimab in advanced cancers. Generated by immunoSEQ multiplex PCR, the TCRdb table keeps only in-frame clones and is missing some. The repertoire includes some 57,000 clones, 85% to 90% of them detected once, and 4.5% to 6% sits in the top ten. The sample here was CD4+ or CD8+ T cells sorted from blood, taken in a trial of the OX40 agonist ivuxolimab. These receptors originate from an adult with an advanced solid tumor such as melanoma, head and neck, liver or kidney cancer. The CDR3 runs from the conserved cysteine through the conserved F or W. The order of the fields is J gene, clone size, V gene, D gene, CDR3 DNA, CDR3 protein. A D gene is named only where the DNA matches it firmly. Where a row states a size, it is once, few, many or the class of an expanded clone; other rows omit it.

TRBJ2-1 - TRBV19 TRBD1 TGTGCCAGTAGTATCACAGGGGGCTACAATGAGCAGTTCTTC CASSITGGYNEQFF
TRBJ1-1 - TRBV5-1 TRBD1 TGCGCCAGCAGCTTGGCCCCCGGGACAGCGAGCACTGAAGCTTTCTTT CASSLAPGTASTEAFF
TRBJ2-7 - TRBV9 TRBD1 TGTGCCAGCAGCGAGAGACAGGGCCATGGAGAGCAGTACTTC CASSERQGHGEQYF
TRBJ2-1 - TRBV5-4 - TGTGCCAGCAGCGAACTAGGGGAGGAGCAGTTCTTC CASSELGEEQFF
TRBJ2-2 - TRBV5-1 TRBD2 TGCGCCAGCAGCTTGATGGCGGGAGACAACACCGGGGAGCTGTTTTTT CASSLMAGDNTGELFF
TRBJ2-3 once TRBV19 TRBD2 TGTGCCAGTAGTGGCGGGACTAGCGGGAATGCAGATACGCAGTATTTT CASSGGTSGNADTQYF
TRBJ2-1 - TRBV27 - TGTGCCAGCAGTTCTGTTTCCGGGACCTACAATGAGCAGTTCTTC CASSSVSGTYNEQFF
TRBJ1-5 - TRBV2 - TGTGCCAGCAGTGTGGGGGAATATAGCAATCGGCCCCAGCATTTT CASSVGEYSNRPQHF
TRBJ1-2 - TRBV6-6 TRBD1 TGTGCCAGCAGTTCGCAGGGGGTTCAAGGCTACACCTTC CASSSQGVQGYTF
TRBJ2-1 - TRBV14 - TGTGCCAGCAGCCAAGGCGGGAACTCCTACAATGAGCAGTTCTTC CASSQGGNSYNEQFF
TRBJ2-5 - TRBV5-4 - TGTGCCAGCAGCTTGTCCGGGAGAGAGGAGACCCAGTACTTC CASSLSGREETQYF
TRBJ1-3 once TRBV28 - TGTGCCAGCACCGACAGGCCAGGGTCTGGAAACACCATATATTTT CASTDRPGSGNTIYF
TRBJ1-2 - TRBV19 - TGTGCCAGTACCTCCCCCGTGGGCAGAGAACACACCTTC CASTSPVGREHTF
TRBJ2-7 once TRBV7-8 - TGTGCCAGCAGCTACCGGGACGCTCCACTGGCAGGCTACGAGCAGTACTTC CASSYRDAPLAGYEQYF
TRBJ2-5 - TRBV28 - TGTGCCAGCAGGCAGGGGGGAGAGACCCAGTACTTC CASRQGGETQYF
TRBJ1-4 - TRBV11-2 - TGTGCCAGCAGCCCCCAGCCATCTAATGAAAAACTGTTTTTT CASSPQPSNEKLFF
TRBJ2-1 - TRBV11-3 TRBD2 TGTGCCAGCAGCTCGGGACTAGCGGGAGACAGGTACAATGAGCAGTTCTTC CASSSGLAGDRYNEQFF
TRBJ2-7 - TRBV4-1 - TGCGCCAGCAGCCAATGGCAGGTATCCTACGAGCAGTACTTC CASSQWQVSYEQYF
TRBJ2-5 - TRBV27 - TGTGCCAGCAGTCCCCTGGGGGGAGGAGAGACCCAGTACTTC CASSPLGGGETQYF
TRBJ1-1 few TRBV18 - TGTGCCAGCTCACCCTCGGACGGTAACACTGAAGCTTTCTTT CASSPSDGNTEAFF
TRBJ2-1 - TRBV10-1 TRBD2 TGCGCCAGCAGTGAGGGTAGCGGGGGCCCCAATGAGCAGTTCTTC CASSEGSGGPNEQFF
TRBJ2-5 - TRBV7-2 - TGTGCCAGCAGACGCGGGACTCAAGAGACCCAGTACTTC CASRRGTQETQYF
TRBJ2-7 - TRBV6-5 - TGTGCCAGCAGTTACGCCGTAGGGGGGCTCCATAGGGAGCAGTACTTC CASSYAVGGLHREQYF
TRBJ2-1 - TRBV4-1 TRBD1 TGCGCCAGCAGCCTCCCGGGACAGGGGGCCTTCTTC CASSLPGQGAFF
TRBJ2-5 - TRBV21-1 - TGTGCCAGCAGCACCCCGGGGGGGGAGACCCAGTACTTC CASSTPGGETQYF
TRBJ2-3 - TRBV6-5 TRBD2 TGTGCCAGCAGCCTAGCGGGAGGGTCTGCAGATACGCAGTATTTT CASSLAGGSADTQYF
TRBJ2-7 - TRBV6-4 - TGTGCCAGCACTGACTCTCGGGCCGAGCAGTACTTC CASTDSRAEQYF
TRBJ2-5 - TRBV27 TRBD2 TGTGCCAGCAGTTTGAGGGGGCCGGGACTAGCGGGACAGTGGGCACAGACCCAGTACTTC CASSLRGPGLAGQWAQTQYF
TRBJ1-1 - TRBV5-1 - TGCGCCAGCCGTCAGAACACTGAAGCTTTCTTT CASRQNTEAFF
TRBJ1-1 - TRBV5-1 - TGCGCCAGCAGCTTCTACGGGGGGCTTACTGAAGCTTTCTTT CASSFYGGLTEAFF
TRBJ2-6 few TRBV10-3 TRBD1 TGTGCCGCTCAAGACAGGGCTGGGGCCAACGTCCTGACTTTC CAAQDRAGANVLTF
TRBJ1-6 - TRBV11-3 - TGTGCCAGCAGCTTAGTCCGGGGCGAAATAATTAATTCACCCCTCCACTTT CASSLVRGEIINSPLHF